In this sample, the clone carrying this T cell receptor beta chain turned up many times. Its specificity is not known. This record belongs to a study of identical twins. The V gene lost 8 bases and the J gene lost 3 bases, with 16 bases spanning the gap. The germline gives CDR1 MNHEY, CDR2 SVGEGT. CDR3 length: 14 residues. Study findings and constraints: Conclusions were based on cross-sectional statistical analysis, without following the same donors.

Everyone who donated was a healthy Caucasian. Template switching introduced a universal primer site, and the cDNA bore unique molecular identifiers. In TCRdb, the 5' RACE reads were re-called with MiXCR into one record per CDR3 protein. The data contain a few hundred thousand distinct CDR3 sequences, approximately 8.6% of them singletons. The sample was also reused in another study, on yellow fever vaccine responses in identical twins. Turning to that study: Vaccine-induced T cell responses in twins were reportedly observed to appear partly convergent, partly personalized.

The sequencing input was CD8+ T cells sorted from blood. This rearrangement joins TRBV6-2 or TRBV6-3 to TRBJ2-5, with a weak D call TRBD2 (6 bases). The sequence derives from a woman between 18 and 29 years old in good health. CDR3 nucleotides: TGTGCCAGCCGAACGGAGGGGTTCGAAGAGACCCAGTACTTC. It specifies CASRTEGFEETQYF.